This is a list of T cell receptor beta chains from one sample in a study of blood T cells in healthy people across ages. TCRdb re-analysed the 5' RACE reads in MiXCR, keeping a single row per CDR3 protein. The sample yields 1,500,000 or so distinct CDR3 sequences, roughly 64% seen once. Sequencing was done on a sample of blood. The receptor set was obtained from a man aged 18 to 29 in good health. Both conserved end residues are part of each CDR3. The D gene is left open where the match is weak. Size is stated for part of the rows, as once, few or many counts, or as a class when the clone is expanded.

CDR3 protein	CDR3 DNA	clone size	D gene	V gene	J gene
CASSKCPPALECPSNQPQHF	TGTGCCAGCAGCAAATGTCCCCCGGCCCTTGAATGTCCTAGCAATCAGCCCCAGCATTTT	few	NA	TRBV21-1	TRBJ1-5
CAWGRTLATHEQYF	TGTGCCTGGGGTAGGACACTAGCAACCCACGAGCAGTACTTC	NA	NA	TRBV30	TRBJ2-7
CASSLGTSGGLYQETQYF	TGCGCCAGCAGCCTAGGGACTAGCGGAGGCCTCTACCAAGAGACCCAGTACTTC	NA	TRBD2	TRBV4-1	TRBJ2-5
CATRDSRDYGYTF	TGTGCCACCAGAGACAGCCGGGACTATGGCTACACCTTC	NA	NA	TRBV24-1	TRBJ1-2
CSVDFRGGTEAFF	TGCAGCGTTGACTTCCGGGGGGGCACTGAAGCTTTCTTT	NA	NA	TRBV29-1	TRBJ1-1
CSTNGQFF	TGCAGCACCAATGGGCAGTTCTTC	few	NA	TRBV29-1	TRBJ2-1
CASSLRPGLLPDEQFF	TGCGCCAGCAGCCTTAGACCGGGACTTCTACCCGATGAGCAGTTCTTC	NA	NA	TRBV4-1	TRBJ2-1
CAWSLRDRGMQPQHF	TGTGCCTGGAGTCTCCGGGACAGGGGGATGCAGCCCCAGCATTTT	NA	TRBD1	TRBV30	TRBJ1-5
CAISNPGRGYTEAFF	TGTGCCATCTCGAACCCAGGGAGGGGATACACTGAAGCTTTCTTT	NA	NA	TRBV6-2/TRBV6-3	TRBJ1-1
CASSQVGSWPTDAEETQYF	TGTGCCAGCAGCCAAGTGGGCAGTTGGCCCACTGATGCCGAAGAGACCCAGTACTTC	NA	NA	TRBV3-1	TRBJ2-5
CASSLGPSSDTQYF	TGTGCCAGCAGTTTAGGTCCCTCCTCAGATACGCAGTATTTT	NA	NA	TRBV12-3/TRBV12-4	TRBJ2-3
CASSETVNEQFF	TGTGCCAGCAGTGAAACAGTCAATGAGCAGTTCTTC	NA	NA	TRBV6-1	TRBJ2-1
CATSRDPYTGRLSEKLFF	TGTGCCACCAGCAGAGATCCATATACAGGGCGACTAAGTGAAAAACTGTTTTTT	NA	NA	TRBV15	TRBJ1-4
CATSRAGRAQTELFF	TGTGCCACCAGCAGAGCTGGTCGAGCCCAGACGGAGCTGTTTTTT	NA	NA	TRBV15	TRBJ2-2
CASSVGDSLAANIQYF	TGTGCCAGCAGCGTAGGGGATAGCCTAGCGGCAAACATTCAGTACTTC	NA	TRBD2	TRBV9	TRBJ2-4
CASRDPGTINLNTEAFF	TGTGCCAGCAGGGACCCCGGGACGATAAATTTGAACACTGAAGCTTTCTTT	few	NA	TRBV12-3/TRBV12-4	TRBJ1-1
CASSQDPGGNEKLFF	TGCGCCAGCAGCCAAGATCCGGGCGGAAATGAAAAACTGTTTTTT	NA	NA	TRBV4-1	TRBJ1-4
CACRGTFYGYTF	TGTGCCTGCAGGGGCACCTTCTATGGCTACACCTTC	NA	NA	TRBV2	TRBJ1-2
CASSPTNYNEQFF	TGTGCCAGCAGCCCTACTAACTACAATGAGCAGTTCTTC	few	NA	TRBV7-2	TRBJ2-1
CSVPDSFNCGYTF	TGCAGCGTGCCGGACAGCTTTAACTGTGGCTACACCTTC	NA	NA	TRBV29-1	TRBJ1-2
CASSHTANYGYTF	TGCGCCAGCAGCCACACTGCGAACTATGGCTACACCTTC	NA	NA	TRBV4-3	TRBJ1-2
CSASGGALLTDTQYF	TGCAGTGCTAGCGGGGGGGCACTCCTCACAGATACGCAGTATTTT	NA	TRBD2	TRBV20-1	TRBJ2-3
CASSTGTVRGEQYF	TGTGCCAGCAGTACCGGGACAGTCCGGGGTGAGCAGTACTTC	few	TRBD1	TRBV27	TRBJ2-7
CASGAGEQFF	TGTGCCAGCGGAGCGGGTGAGCAGTTCTTC	NA	NA	TRBV6-5	TRBJ2-1
CASSEAPKDEQYF	TGTGCCAGCAGTGAAGCTCCGAAGGACGAGCAGTACTTC	many	NA	TRBV6-1	TRBJ2-7
CASSQSGLAGESYEQYF	TGTGCCAGCAGCCAATCCGGACTAGCGGGAGAATCCTACGAGCAGTACTTC	NA	TRBD2	TRBV4-2	TRBJ2-7
CASSGPTQGNTEAFF	TGCGCCAGCAGCGGGCCAACCCAGGGAAACACTGAAGCTTTCTTT	NA	NA	TRBV4-1	TRBJ1-1
CASTLSALREQYF	TGTGCCAGCACATTAAGCGCCTTGCGTGAACAGTACTTC	few	NA	TRBV28	TRBJ2-7
CASSPTVAMSETQYF	TGTGCCAGCAGTCCGACGGTGGCCATGTCAGAGACCCAGTACTTC	NA	NA	TRBV12-3/TRBV12-4	TRBJ2-5
CASAQINYTQYF	TGTGCTAGTGCCCAAATTAACTATACGCAGTATTTT	NA	NA	TRBV12-5	TRBJ2-3
CATSGRDRVAKNIQYF	TGTGCCACCAGTGGGCGGGACAGGGTGGCCAAAAACATTCAGTACTTC	NA	TRBD1	TRBV24-1	TRBJ2-4
CASSVAWAGIYEQYF	TGTGCCAGCAGCGTTGCCTGGGCAGGGATCTACGAGCAGTACTTC	NA	NA	TRBV6-2/TRBV6-3	TRBJ2-7
CASSYPYETQYF	TGTGCCAGCAGTTACCCGTACGAGACCCAGTACTTC	NA	NA	TRBV28	TRBJ2-5
CATMDRGRSNYGYTF	TGTGCCACTATGGACAGGGGACGGTCTAACTATGGCTACACCTTC	NA	TRBD1	TRBV10-3	TRBJ1-2
CASSENFGEQYF	TGCGCCAGCAGCGAGAACTTCGGGGAGCAGTACTTC	NA	NA	TRBV5-1	TRBJ2-7
CAISEPNQETQYF	TGTGCCATCAGTGAGCCCAACCAAGAGACCCAGTACTTC	few	NA	TRBV10-3	TRBJ2-5
CSARDYTYEQYF	TGCAGTGCTAGAGATTACACCTACGAGCAGTACTTC	NA	NA	TRBV20-1	TRBJ2-7
CASSLRTGAFYEQYF	TGTGCCAGCAGCTTAAGGACAGGGGCTTTCTACGAGCAGTACTTC	NA	TRBD1	TRBV7-6	TRBJ2-7
CASSQRSPGDEQYF	TGCGCCAGCAGCCAACGTTCCCCCGGGGACGAGCAGTACTTC	NA	NA	TRBV4-1	TRBJ2-7
CASSPPNYNEQFF	TGTGCAAGCAGCCCCCCCAATTACAATGAGCAGTTCTTC	NA	NA	TRBV12-3/TRBV12-4	TRBJ2-1
CASSFEGGPAKNIQYF	TGTGCCAGCAGTTTCGAAGGGGGTCCAGCCAAAAACATTCAGTACTTC	NA	NA	TRBV12-3/TRBV12-4	TRBJ2-4
CASRTTGLEAYEQYF	TGTGCCAGCAGAACTACAGGACTAGAAGCCTACGAGCAGTACTTC	few	TRBD2	TRBV12-3/TRBV12-4	TRBJ2-7
CASTPIGYTEAFF	TGTGCCAGCACCCCTATAGGGTACACTGAAGCTTTCTTT	NA	NA	TRBV12-3/TRBV12-4	TRBJ1-1
CASRPDGANYVYTF	TGTGCCAGCAGGCCGGACGGAGCTAACTATGTCTACACCTTC	NA	NA	TRBV6-2/TRBV6-3	TRBJ1-2
CASSQDAGQGHEQYF	TGCGCCAGCAGCCAAGATGCGGGGCAGGGACACGAGCAGTACTTC	NA	NA	TRBV4-3	TRBJ2-7
CASSQGELAVSRYNEQFF	TGTGCCAGCAGCCAAGGGGAGTTAGCAGTGAGCCGCTACAATGAGCAGTTCTTC	few	NA	TRBV4-2	TRBJ2-1
CASKNPGGTEAFF	TGTGCCAGCAAAAACCCCGGGGGCACTGAAGCTTTCTTT	NA	NA	TRBV6-5	TRBJ1-1